The next 15 T cell receptor beta chains were all read from a single sample in a study of T-cell reconstitution after alpha-beta-depleted transplantation in children. The authors prepared the TCRbeta library with unique molecular identifiers. Via MiXCR, TCRdb re-called the PCR reads, giving one row per CDR3 protein. The table shows about 110,000 distinct CDR3 sequences, with 5.5% to 6.5% occurring only once. The sequences come from PBMCs, mostly from graft donor cells, collected 360 days after TCRalphabeta/CD19-depleted stem cell transplant. Receptor source: a male patient between 2 and 15 years old who had a stem cell transplant for acute lymphoblastic leukemia, so the T cells may come from the graft donor.

The sample holds many counts of this clonotype. This chain links TRBV10-3 with TRBJ2-3; D gene uncertain. Germline V gives CDR1 ENHRY, CDR2 SYGVKD. This CDR3 is built from 13 residues. The ends were cut back, 3 bases at V and 4 bases at J, with 8 bases in the middle. CDR3 sequence: CAISELSADTQYF. CDR3 in DNA: TGTGCCATCAGTGAACTCTCGGCAGATACGCAGTATTTT.

The V gene is TRBV7-9, the J gene TRBJ1-5, with D possibly being TRBD1 (6 bases). Looked up from germline, CDR1 is SEHNR and CDR2 is FQNEAQ (reference sequence). Trimming cost V 5 bases and J 6 bases, with 14 bases left between them. This CDR3 spans 14 amino acids. CDR3 loop: CASSPRGGFQPQHF. CDR3 in DNA: TGTGCCAGCAGCCCAAGAGGGGGGTTTCAGCCCCAGCATTTT.

The sample holds a few counts of this clonotype. V usage is TRBV4-3 and J usage is TRBJ2-2; D might be TRBD2 (5 bases). V lost 2 bases, J lost 2 bases, and 15 bases lay in between. This CDR3 comprises 17 residues. Germline loops: CDR1 LGHNA, CDR2 YSLEER. The CDR3 reads CASSQLEGIPNTGELFF. DNA of the CDR3: TGCGCCAGCAGCCAATTAGAGGGAATCCCTAACACCGGGGAGCTGTTTTTT.

This clonotype was counted between two and nine times. This sequence joins TRBV3-1 and TRBJ1-2; D not certain. CDR3 length: 15 residues. V lost 4 bases to trimming and J lost 6 bases, with 18 bases between them. Germline V lookup: CDR1 LGHDT, CDR2 YNNKEL (reference sequence). The CDR3 region has the DNA TGTGCCAGCAGCCTCCTATTGAAGGGTATTAATGGCTACACCTTC. Amino acid sequence: CASSLLLKGINGYTF.

The table lists this clonotype with many counts. The rearrangement uses TRBV6-1 and TRBJ1-5, with unresolved D. This CDR3 comprises 11 residues. V was shortened by 5 bases and J by 4 bases, with 3 bases between the two germline ends. Germline V CDR1 and CDR2: MNHNS, SASEGT. The CDR3 sequence is CASSQNQPQHF. CDR3 coding DNA: TGTGCCAGCAGTCAAAATCAGCCCCAGCATTTT.

The table lists this clonotype with many counts. The rearrangement links TRBV6-1 to TRBJ1-5, with 9 bases that match TRBD1. The CDR3 covers 17 residues. J was trimmed by 2 bases and V by 6 bases; bases with no gene match: 11. Germline CDR1 MNHNS, CDR2 SASEGT. CDR3 sequence (DNA): TGTGCCAGCAGCTCCGACAGGGGGATGCGTGGCAATCAGCCCCAGCATTTT. Its protein is CASSSDRGMRGNQPQHF.

Ten or more counts support this clonotype. The chain carries TRBV4-1 and TRBJ2-5; 12 positions match TRBD2. Per germline, CDR1 MGHRA and CDR2 YSYEKL. V dropped 3 bases and J dropped 4; count of bases not matched to a gene: 9. The CDR3 contains 17 residues. The CDR3 DNA follows: TGCGCCAGCAGCCACCCGACTAGCGGGAGTGGGGGAGAGACCCAGTACTTC. It codes for CASSHPTSGSGGETQYF.

This clonotype was seen a few times. The chain joins TRBV4-2 to TRBJ2-7; D is possibly TRBD2 (5 bases). CDR3 length: 15 residues. Germline V gene lookup returns CDR1 LGHNA and CDR2 YNFKEQ. V dropped 4 bases and J dropped 4 bases, with 17 bases sitting between them. The CDR3 DNA reads as TGTGCCAGCAGCCTCTACTTAGCGATGGCGTACGAGCAGTACTTC. It is translated as CASSLYLAMAYEQYF.

This clonotype was found many times. This sequence joins TRBV20-1 and TRBJ2-7; D gene ambiguous. CDR1 DFQATT and CDR2 SNEGSKA come from the germline V gene (reference sequence). Trimming removed 6 bases at V and 4 bases at J, with 16 bases between. The CDR3 contains 13 residues. The CDR3 spells CSATDGSGYEQYF. CDR3 nucleotide sequence: TGCAGTGCAACCGACGGATCCGGTTACGAGCAGTACTTC.

Of note for this clonotype: A read error is possible here, since a much larger clone lies one base away. The chain joins TRBV7-9 to TRBJ1-2; D is undetermined. The V and J ends lost 6 bases and 6 bases respectively, with 17 bases between them. Germline-derived CDR1 and CDR2 are SEHNR and FQNEAQ (reference sequence). This CDR3 has 14 amino acids. CDR3: CASRRPGYRDGYTF. The CDR3 DNA reads as TGTGCCAGCAGAAGGCCTGGCTACAGAGATGGCTACACCTTC.

This clonotype has a count of ten or more. The J gene is TRBJ2-7, the V gene TRBV7-2, with 7 nucleotides matching TRBD1. Germline V gene data show CDR1 as SGHTA and CDR2 as FQGNSA. V lost 5 bases to trimming and J lost 3 bases; unmatched junction nucleotides: 10. CDR3 size: 15 residues. The CDR3 nucleotides read TGTGCCAGCAGCCCGGGACAGAAACTACGCTACGAGCAGTACTTC. Encoded protein: CASSPGQKLRYEQYF.

This clonotype was observed many times. The V call is TRBV2, the J call TRBJ1-5; a possible D gene is TRBD1 (6 bases). With 5 bases removed from V and 7 bases from J, the gap between germline ends came to 18 bases. Germline values: CDR1 SNHLY, CDR2 FYNNEI. The CDR3 runs to 15 residues. CDR3 nucleotide sequence: TGTGCCAGCAGTTCCGGGACACCATTATGGCAGCCCCAGCATTTT. Amino acid sequence: CASSSGTPLWQPQHF.

There are many counts of this clonotype. The chain joins TRBV11-2 to TRBJ2-7; D unresolved. Germline CDR1 is SGHAT and CDR2 is FQNNGV. The CDR3 length is 13 residues. Trimming pared 5 bases from V and 2 bases from J, leaving 10 bases between. The CDR3 here is CASSLLIPYEQYF. The CDR3 region has the DNA TGTGCCAGCAGCCTCCTCATCCCCTACGAGCAGTACTTC.

The chain links TRBV6-5 to TRBJ2-1, with D perhaps TRBD2 (5 bases). The germline gives CDR1 MNHEY, CDR2 SVGAGI. There are 16 residues in the CDR3. Trimming took 2 bases from V and 0 from J, leaving 11 bases between them. As DNA, the CDR3 is TGTGCCAGCAGTTACGGTGTAGGGAGCTCCTACAATGAGCAGTTCTTC. This sequence encodes CASSYGVGSSYNEQFF.

This clonotype was recorded at least ten times. The CDR3 bases are TGTGCCACCATAGCGGGGGGCTCCTACAATGAGCAGTTCTTC. Its protein is CATIAGGSYNEQFF. The chain employs TRBV6-1 and TRBJ2-1; 10 bases line up with TRBD2. This CDR3 is built from 14 residues. With 10 bases clipped from V and 0 bases from J, the junction kept 3 bases outside the gene matches. Germline V lookup: CDR1 MNHNS, CDR2 SASEGT.